The rows below give T cell receptor beta chains drawn from one sample of a study of shared clonotypes between healthy human individuals. Repertoires were generated with immunoSEQ multiplex PCR, while TCRdb's copy carries only in-frame clones and drops some. Of fewer than 1.4 million clones detected, around three quarters appear once; the ten largest clones hold 0.55% to 0.7%. The sample taken for sequencing was memory CD4+ T cells from PBMCs. Source of these receptors: a man aged 18-30 years in good health. Some clones in this sample may be carry-over from other donors' samples. Both conserved end residues are part of each CDR3. The order of the fields is clone size, J gene, V gene, D gene, CDR3 DNA, CDR3 protein. D genes are given only for firm matches. Size values are once, few and many counts, or a class for expanded clones, and some rows have none.

>.|TRBJ2-2|TRBV10-3|.
TGTGCCATCCGCCCCTGGGGTAGCAGCAACACCGGGGAGCTGTTTTTT
CAIRPWGSSNTGELFF
>few|TRBJ1-1|TRBV5-1|.
TGCGCCAGCAGTTTGGAACGGAACACTGAAGCTTTCTTT
CASSLERNTEAFF
>.|TRBJ1-4|TRBV7-8|TRBD1
TGTGCCAGCAGCCCAAAGAGGGTCCGGGACAGGGATGAAAAACTGTTTTTT
CASSPKRVRDRDEKLFF
>many|TRBJ2-3|TRBV30|TRBD1
TGTGCCTGCCTGGACAGGCGAACTAGCACAGATACGCAGTATTTT
CACLDRRTSTDTQYF
>.|TRBJ1-3|TRBV7-2|.
TGTGCCAGCAGCCCTCCCTCTGGAAACACCATATATTTT
CASSPPSGNTIYF
>few|TRBJ2-2|TRBV10-2|.
TGCGCCAGCAGTGAGTCTGCGCTAGCCCGGCGGACCGGGGAGCTGTTTTTT
CASSESALARRTGELFF
>.|TRBJ1-2|TRBV5-1|.
TGCGCCAGCAGCCCTAGTGAGGGACTCTATGGCTACACCTTC
CASSPSEGLYGYTF
>.|TRBJ1-4|TRBV27|TRBD1
TGTGCCAGCAGTTTAAGAGGGGGCGGGGGTGAAAAACTGTTTTTT
CASSLRGGGGEKLFF
>few|TRBJ1-4|TRBV25-1|.
TGTGCCAGCAGTGAAGGCGGCAGACGTAATGAAAAACTGTTTTTT
CASSEGGRRNEKLFF
>.|TRBJ2-7|TRBV5-4|.
TGTGCCAGCAGCCGACAGGGGGCTAGCGGGAACTACGAGCAGTACTTC
CASSRQGASGNYEQYF
>.|TRBJ2-6|TRBV5-1|TRBD1
TGCGCCAGCAGCTTGGACGGGACAGGGAGGTCTGGGGCCAACGTCCTGACTTTC
CASSLDGTGRSGANVLTF
>.|TRBJ2-1|TRBV28|TRBD2
TGTGCCAGCAGTTCGACCCGGCTAGCGGGAAATGAGCAGTTCTTC
CASSSTRLAGNEQFF
>.|TRBJ1-1|TRBV5-1|.
TGCGCCAGCAGCTTCACCGGGGCCACGAACACTGAAGCTTTCTTT
CASSFTGATNTEAFF
>.|TRBJ1-1|TRBV4-3|.
TGCGCCAGCAGCCAACATCCCGGGAACACTGAAGCTTTCTTT
CASSQHPGNTEAFF
>few|TRBJ1-5|TRBV5-4|.
TGTGCCAGCAGCTCTGGATTCGATCAGCCCCAGCATTTT
CASSSGFDQPQHF
>.|TRBJ1-1|TRBV11-2|.
TGTGCCAGCAGCCTTCTTAGGACGGGCACTGAAGCTTTCTTT
CASSLLRTGTEAFF
>.|TRBJ1-2|TRBV29-1|TRBD1
TGCAGCGTTGAAGGGACAGGGAAATCTGGCTACACCTTC
CSVEGTGKSGYTF
>.|TRBJ1-1|TRBV19|.
TGTGCCAGTAGTACGGACAGCCCTGAAGCTTTCTTT
CASSTDSPEAFF
>.|TRBJ1-3|TRBV4-3|.
TGCGCCAGCAGCCAAGATTTCGCCAGTGGAAACACCATATATTTT
CASSQDFASGNTIYF
>.|TRBJ2-1|TRBV5-3|.
TGTGCCAGAAGCGCTGGACACTTAACCTACAATGAGCAGTTCTTC
CARSAGHLTYNEQFF
>.|TRBJ2-1|TRBV9|.
TGTGCCAGCAGCGTAGGGGGGAACCGACCTAACGATGAGCAGTTCTTC
CASSVGGNRPNDEQFF
>.|TRBJ2-1|TRBV30|.
TGTGCCTGGAGTGTAAGCGGAATCTACAATGAGCAGTTCTTC
CAWSVSGIYNEQFF
>.|TRBJ2-3|TRBV29-1|.
TGCAGCGTTGGCCCAGATACGCAGTATTTT
CSVGPDTQYF
>.|TRBJ1-4|TRBV11-2|.
TGTGCCAGCAGCTTAGCCCGGGGCTCGGGTGAAAAACTGTTTTTT
CASSLARGSGEKLFF
>.|TRBJ2-7|TRBV10-3|TRBD2
TGTGCCATCAGTTCCGGGACTAGCGGGCCCCGGGGCGAGCAGTACTTC
CAISSGTSGPRGEQYF
>.|TRBJ2-7|TRBV7-8|TRBD1
TGTGCCAGTATAATCGGGACAGGGTCCAACGAGCAGTACTTC
CASIIGTGSNEQYF
>.|TRBJ1-5|TRBV6-1|.
TGTGCCACCTGGAGGGGCGCGGGCAATCAGCCCCAGCATTTT
CATWRGAGNQPQHF
>.|TRBJ1-2|TRBV28|TRBD1
TGTGCCAGCATCCTTCACAGGGGGCCCGATGGCTACACCTTC
CASILHRGPDGYTF
>.|TRBJ1-5|TRBV19|.
TGTGCCAGTAGTATCCGGGTGGGCAATCAGCCCCAGCATTTT
CASSIRVGNQPQHF
>few|TRBJ1-2|TRBV11-2|.
TGTGCCAGCAGCCCCGCCACACTCGGGGGCTACACCTTC
CASSPATLGGYTF
>.|TRBJ2-3|TRBV2|TRBD2
TGTGCCAGCACGACTAGCGGGCAGCATACGCAGTATTTT
CASTTSGQHTQYF